What follows is one T cell receptor beta chain and its context. This clonotype has ten or more counts. Its cognate antigen has yet to be identified. Qualities for individual bases were not recorded, and no much larger clone is one base off. These data come from a study of CD8 T cells in ankylosing spondylitis (dated by TCRdb to the late 2010s). Describing the broader study: The study profiled T cell receptor beta repertoires in healthy donors and ankylosing spondylitis patients to find disease-linked TCR variants. Peripheral blood was sampled, and synovial fluid was additionally collected from ankylosing spondylitis patients. In total, the full study cohort was made up of 100 to 140 healthy donors and 25 or so ankylosing spondylitis patients. Study-wide findings and limitations: Some motif variants had previously been reported in the synovial fluid and blood of reactive arthritis patients, which suggests shared mechanisms of disease initiation. The disease-linked clones showed a CD8+ phenotype and occurred at relatively low frequencies in peripheral blood. The disease-linked clones were reported as significantly enriched in matched synovial fluid samples from ankylosing spondylitis patients. Blood from ankylosing spondylitis patients appeared to be characterized by a TCR beta motif composed of 7 to 9 highly homologous amino acid variants.

The data were produced on an Illumina HiSeq 2500. Quantitative 5'-RACE with molecular barcodes was the method used to prepare the TCR beta libraries. Turning to the authors' computational methods: A new computational method, built on a probabilistic model of VDJ rearrangement, was used to identify disease-linked TCR variants. TCRdb handled the public reads itself, with Q25 trimming in fastp and clone calling in MiXCR, and kept productive beta chains. One record per CDR3 amino acid sequence lists the most common genes and DNA. TCRdb, rather than the study authors, made the V and J calls. Counted in this sample were 450,000 to 550,000 distinct CDR3 sequences; roughly 5.2% of them appeared once. Around 3.4% of the sample rests with the top ten. Looking up the germline V gene yields CDR1 SGHTA and CDR2 FQGTGA. V gives up 1 base and J gives up 4 bases, and the segment between their germline ends measures 10 bases. From cysteine to phenylalanine, the CDR3 is 14 amino acids long. The retained sequence is limited to the CDR3, 42 bases, with the frame set at the first base.

The clonotype comes from a male donor with ankylosing spondylitis. The sequence is built from TRBV7-3 and TRBJ1-1, with the D gene call left open. The sample was blood, either unsorted or a sorted T cell fraction (not recorded which). The bases read TGTGCCAGCAGCTTAAACATGGGTAGCACTGAAGCTTTCTTT. This encodes CASSLNMGSTEAFF.